The next 20 T cell receptor beta chains were all read from a single sample in a study of cytomegalovirus exposure and HLA in healthy donors. Both 60 Vbeta primers and 13 Jbeta primers went into the PCR. This table comes from immunoSEQ multiplex PCR, and its TCRdb copy is limited to in-frame clones, with some not included. In the table there are tens of thousands of clones, about four fifths of which are singletons. The sequenced sample consisted of PBMCs. The receptors derive from a young man in good health and CMV-seronegative.

This chain connects TRBV10-3 to TRBJ2-7; TRBD1 matches at 7 bases. Germline trimming cut 4 bases from V and 4 bases from J; bases unmatched to any gene: 10. Germline CDR1 and CDR2: ENHRY and SYGVKD. There are 15 residues in the CDR3. The chain's CDR3 is CAISVGQGELYEQYF. The CDR3 bases are TGTGCCATCAGTGTAGGCCAGGGGGAGTTATACGAGCAGTACTTC.

CDR3 amino acids: CAWSASHTEAFF. The CDR3 coding sequence is TGTGCCTGGAGTGCATCCCACACTGAAGCTTTCTTT. V gene TRBV30 combines with J gene TRBJ1-1; no clear D. V was clipped by 1 base and J by 3 bases, with 6 bases between them. The CDR3 consists of 12 residues. Germline V gene lookup returns CDR1 GTSNPN and CDR2 SVGIG (reference sequence). Using reference TRBV30 and TRBJ1-1 for the parts outside the CDR3, the full variable domain is SQTIHQWPATLVQPVGSPLSLECTVEGTSNPNLYWYRQAAGRGLQLLFYSVGIGQISSEVPQNLSASRPQDRQFILSSKKLLLSDSGFYLCAWSASHTEAFFGQGTRLTVV.

The rearrangement uses TRBV7-2 and TRBJ2-7; 7 bases fit TRBD1. The V gene's germline CDR1 is SGHTA and CDR2 FQGNSA. This CDR3 region has 16 residues. With 1 base clipped from V and 3 bases from J, the junction kept 9 bases outside the gene matches. The DNA for the CDR3 is TGTGCCAGCAGCTTAGGGGACAGCGAGGCGGGCTACGAGCAGTACTTC. Translated: CASSLGDSEAGYEQYF.

The chain couples TRBV9 to TRBJ1-2; D remains unclear. The germline CDR1 and CDR2 sequences are SGDLS and YYNGEE. This CDR3 is built from 14 residues. Trimming removed 4 bases from V and 3 bases from J, with 13 bases in between. The CDR3 here is CASSPSGVYYGYTF. In DNA, the CDR3 is TGTGCCAGCAGCCCCAGCGGGGTTTACTATGGCTACACCTTC.

The rearrangement joins TRBV7-8 to TRBJ1-1; 7 nucleotides agree with TRBD1. Germline V gene sequence: CDR1 SGHVS, CDR2 FQNEAQ. J lost 0 bases, V lost 2 bases, and 6 bases had no gene match. The CDR3 is 16 residues long. The CDR3 protein is CASSLSRGLMNTEAFF. As DNA, the CDR3 is TGTGCCAGCAGCTTAAGCAGGGGGTTGATGAACACTGAAGCTTTCTTT.

The CDR3 nucleotides read TGTGCCAGCAGTTACGGCCTAGCGGGGGCATACAATGAGCAGTTCTTC. Its protein product is CASSYGLAGAYNEQFF. The chain has TRBV6-5 and TRBJ2-1, with 10 bases lining up with TRBD2. Germline CDR1 reads MNHEY; CDR2 reads SVGAGI. J was trimmed by 4 bases and V by 2 bases; bases with no gene match: 5. CDR3 length equals 16 residues.

The chain has TRBV5-8 and TRBJ1-5; 8 bases map to TRBD1. V shed 2 bases, J shed 3 bases, and the junction held 4 bases outside the gene matches. CDR1 and CDR2 (germline): SGHTS, YDEGEE. This CDR3 has 15 amino acids. CDR3 nucleotides: TGTGCCAGCAGCTTCTTGGGACAGGACAATCAGCCCCAGCATTTT. It encodes CASSFLGQDNQPQHF.

This clone was found a few times. The V call is TRBV6-4, the J call TRBJ2-2; 15 bases match TRBD2. CDR3 size: 21 residues. J was trimmed by 5 bases and V by 2 bases; bases with no gene match: 15. Germline CDR1 MRHNA, CDR2 SNTAGT. CDR3 sequence (DNA): TGTGCCAGCAGTGACAAAATTCGCGGGGGACTAGCGGGAGGTAGTACCGGGGAGCTGTTTTTT. Translation gives CASSDKIRGGLAGGSTGELFF.

The chain uses TRBV6-1 and TRBJ1-1, with 8 bases fitting TRBD1. The CDR3 spans 15 residues. The V gene end was trimmed by 4 bases and the J gene end by 3 bases; junction bases not matched to a gene: 7. The germline CDR1 and CDR2 sequences are MNHNS and SASEGT. The CDR3 sequence: CASSARQGAYTEAFF. The CDR3, as DNA: TGTGCCAGCAGTGCACGTCAGGGGGCCTACACTGAAGCTTTCTTT.

Notes on this clone: The sample has other DNA sequences that encode this CDR3 too. The chain combines TRBV30 with TRBJ1-3; TRBD1 matches at 7 bases. The V gene end was trimmed by 3 bases and the J gene end by 0 bases; junction bases not matched to a gene: 5. This CDR3 is 15 amino acids long. Germline assignment: CDR1 GTSNPN and CDR2 SVGIG (reference sequence). CDR3 amino acids: CAWSRDSGSGNTIYF. CDR3 nucleotides: TGTGCCTGGAGCCGGGACAGCGGCTCTGGAAACACCATATATTTT.

This clone has a handful of counts. The chain recombines TRBV10-1 with TRBJ2-3; unclear D gene. Trimming removed 4 bases at V and 5 bases at J, with 10 bases between. The germline gives CDR1 WNHNN, CDR2 SYGVQD (reference sequence). The CDR3 sequence is 13 residues long. The CDR3 sequence: CASSVWLEDTQYF. Written as DNA, the CDR3 is TGCGCCAGCAGTGTATGGCTTGAAGATACGCAGTATTTT.

The chain recombines TRBV14 with TRBJ1-1; D perhaps matches TRBD1 (5 bases). The germline V gene encodes CDR1 SGHDN and CDR2 FVKESK. The CDR3 runs 16 residues. The V end lost 4 bases, the J end lost 0 bases, and 15 bases lay between the germline ends. The CDR3 reads CASSLFRGGMNTEAFF. In DNA form, the CDR3 reads TGTGCCAGCAGCCTCTTTAGGGGCGGCATGAACACTGAAGCTTTCTTT. Filled out from reference TRBV14 and TRBJ1-1, the complete variable domain reads EAGVTQFPSHSVIEKGQTVTLRCDPISGHDNLYWYRRVMGKEIKFLLHFVKESKQDESGMPNNRFLAERTGGTYSTLKVQPAELEDSGVYFCASSLFRGGMNTEAFFGQGTRLTVV.

The rearrangement uses TRBV6-5 and TRBJ2-3; perhaps TRBD2 as D (6 bases). There are 14 residues in the CDR3. V lost 4 bases and J lost 9, with 17 bases in between. Germline CDR1 MNHEY, CDR2 SVGAGI. The CDR3 DNA is TGTGCCAGCAGTTTTCTTACAGGCGGGGAGACGCAGTATTTT. Protein: CASSFLTGGETQYF.

The V and J genes are TRBV5-4 and TRBJ2-7, with TRBD1 matching 10 bases. V trimming: 3 bases; J trimming: 6 bases; junction bases outside the gene matches: 3. Germline V gene sequence: CDR1 SGHNT, CDR2 YYREEE (reference sequence). CDR3 size: 13 residues. Here the CDR3 DNA reads TGTGCCAGCAGCTCCTGGACAGGGGGCGAGCAGTACTTC. This translates into CASSSWTGGEQYF.

The chain is built from TRBV9 and TRBJ1-1; D remains ambiguous. Germline V lookup: CDR1 SGDLS, CDR2 YYNGEE. This CDR3 has 13 residues. V was cut by 4 bases and J by 1 base, with 8 bases left in between. The CDR3 coding sequence is TGTGCCAGCAGCATGATAGAGAACACTGAAGCTTTCTTT. Its protein is CASSMIENTEAFF.

The gene calls are TRBV27 and TRBJ1-1; the D gene is possibly TRBD1 (5 bases). Germline CDR1 MNHEY, CDR2 SMNVEV (reference sequence). The CDR3 loop spans 13 amino acids. The V end was cut by 6 bases, the J end by 2 bases, with 10 bases between. The CDR3 here is CASSLRANTEAFF. The CDR3 region has the DNA TGTGCCAGCAGCCTCAGGGCCAACACTGAAGCTTTCTTT.

The genes are TRBV19 and TRBJ2-5; 15 nucleotides match TRBD2. CDR1 is LNHDA and CDR2 is SQIVND in the germline V gene (reference sequence). V lost 6 bases, J lost 5 bases, and 7 bases stayed unmatched. The CDR3 covers 16 residues. The CDR3 sequence is CASSPGLAGGLETQYF. The CDR3 DNA sequence: TGTGCCAGTAGCCCCGGACTAGCGGGAGGGCTTGAGACCCAGTACTTC.

The V and J genes are TRBV4-2 and TRBJ2-2; 10 nucleotides agree with TRBD2. V shed 4 bases and J 2 bases; nucleotides not matched to a gene: 7. Germline values: CDR1 LGHNA, CDR2 YNFKEQ. The CDR3 consists of 17 residues. The CDR3 here is CASSPSGGGPNTGELFF. The CDR3 DNA follows: TGTGCCAGCAGCCCTAGCGGGGGAGGGCCCAACACCGGGGAGCTGTTTTTT.

The V call is TRBV13, the J call TRBJ2-1, with D possibly TRBD2 on 6 matching bases. CDR3 length: 15 amino acids. V was pared by 5 bases and J by 1 base, with 12 bases between. Germline V lookup: CDR1 PRHDT, CDR2 FYEKMQ (reference sequence). In DNA, the CDR3 is TGTGCCAGCAGCCACCAACGGGAGTCCTACAATGAGCAGTTCTTC. It yields the protein CASSHQRESYNEQFF.

This chain links TRBV6-1 with TRBJ2-1, with TRBD2 matching over 12 bases. Germline V gene data show CDR1 as MNHNS and CDR2 as SASEGT. CDR3 size: 14 residues. The J segment lost 8 bases and the V segment lost 8 bases, leaving 7 bases of the junction unmatched. CDR3 region: CASQTSGSIHEQFF. CDR3 DNA: TGTGCCAGCCAGACTAGCGGGAGTATACATGAGCAGTTCTTC.